These 15 T cell receptor beta chains originate from one sample sequenced in a study of early T cells in non-severe SARS-CoV-2 infection. TCRdb reanalysed the 5' RACE reads using MiXCR and keeps one entry per CDR3 protein. The table includes around 50,000 distinct CDR3 sequences, around 12% detected once. Sequencing used whole blood. The receptor source for this set is an adult who was a healthcare worker with PCR-confirmed SARS-CoV-2 infection or an uninfected control (not recorded which).

The V and J genes are TRBV9 and TRBJ2-7; 8 bases match TRBD2. The CDR3 is made up of 15 amino acids. With V trimmed by 0 bases and J by 2 bases, 4 bases remained unmatched. CDR1 and CDR2 from the germline V gene are SGDLS and YYNGEE. In DNA form, the CDR3 reads TGTGCCAGCAGCGTAGGGCCGGGAGGGACCTACGAGCAGTACTTC. It is translated as CASSVGPGGTYEQYF.

Concerning this clonotype: A read error may explain this, as a much larger clone is one base away. The chain couples TRBV5-5 to TRBJ2-7; no definite D call. Germline CDR1 reads SGHKS; CDR2 reads YYEKEE (reference sequence). The CDR3 totals 13 residues. The V and J ends lost 4 bases and 3 bases respectively, with 11 bases between them. DNA of the CDR3: TGTGCCAGCAGCCGAACTCGGGTCTACGAGCAGTACTTC. It codes for CASSRTRVYEQYF.

The chain combines TRBV3-1 with TRBJ2-1; tentative D call: TRBD2 (5 bases). CDR1 LGHDT and CDR2 YNNKEL come from the germline V gene (reference sequence). V lost 1 base and J 5 bases, leaving 9 bases between the germline ends. This CDR3 has 14 residues. This CDR3 is CASSQVWRDNEQFF. CDR3 sequence (DNA): TGTGCCAGCAGCCAAGTATGGCGGGACAATGAGCAGTTCTTC.

In this sample, this clonotype turned up many times. The chain links TRBV7-9 to TRBJ1-1; 10 nucleotides align to TRBD1. The CDR3 covers 15 residues. With V trimmed by 5 bases and J by 5 bases, 8 bases remained unmatched. Germline lookup yields CDR1 SEHNR and CDR2 FQNEAQ (reference sequence). CDR3 region: CASSPQGQGNTEAFF. In DNA, the CDR3 is TGTGCCAGCAGCCCCCAGGGACAGGGGAATACTGAAGCTTTCTTT.

This clonotype was detected ten times or more. The rearrangement uses TRBV14 and TRBJ2-3, with 7 bases identical to TRBD1. The CDR3 totals 16 residues. Per the germline V gene, CDR1 is SGHDN and CDR2 is FVKESK. V dropped 0 bases and J dropped 4; count of bases not matched to a gene: 7. This chain's CDR3 is CASSQERGLVADTQYF. In DNA form, the CDR3 reads TGTGCCAGCAGCCAAGAAAGGGGGCTCGTGGCAGATACGCAGTATTTT.

Remarks on this clonotype: A much larger clone differs from this one at a single base, so this may be a read error. The V and J genes are TRBV6-6 and TRBJ1-1; D is undetermined. Germline CDR1 is MNHNY and CDR2 is SVGAGI (reference sequence). The CDR3 is 11 amino acids. The CDR3 loop is CTSSRGNEAFF. DNA for the CDR3: TGTACCAGCAGCCGTGGGAATGAAGCTTTCTTT.

V is TRBV7-3 and J is TRBJ1-1, with a tentative D call TRBD1 (5 bases). V dropped 5 bases and J dropped 7 bases, with 20 bases sitting between them. The CDR3 covers 15 residues. Germline assignment: CDR1 SGHTA and CDR2 FQGTGA. The CDR3 is CASSAGQGKGVEAFF. The DNA for the CDR3 is TGTGCCAGCAGCGCAGGTCAGGGTAAAGGAGTTGAAGCTTTCTTT.

The chain has TRBV5-1 and TRBJ1-1, with 8 bases fitting TRBD1. The germline gives CDR1 SGHRS, CDR2 YFSETQ. Germline trimming cut 4 bases from V and 1 base from J; bases unmatched to any gene: 6. The CDR3 runs to 15 residues. The CDR3 reads CASSRATGANTEAFF. CDR3 coding DNA: TGCGCCAGCAGCCGCGCGACAGGGGCGAACACTGAAGCTTTCTTT. The whole variable domain, filled in from reference TRBV5-1 and TRBJ1-1, reads KAGVTQTPRYLIKTRGQQVTLSCSPISGHRSVSWYQQTPGQGLQFLFEYFSETQRNKGNFPGRFSGRQFSNSRSEMNVSTLELGDSALYLCASSRATGANTEAFFGQGTRLTVV.

This clonotype was detected a few times. The chain employs TRBV7-6 and TRBJ2-4, with D perhaps matching TRBD1 or TRBD2 (6 bases each). The germline V and J ends were trimmed by 5 bases and 0 bases, with 20 bases remaining between them. There are 18 residues in the CDR3. Looked up from germline, CDR1 is SGHVS and CDR2 is FNYEAQ. CDR3 sequence reads: CASSPGAARTIAKNIQYF. The CDR3 nucleotides are TGTGCCAGCAGCCCGGGGGCCGCTAGAACGATAGCCAAAAACATTCAGTACTTC. The whole variable domain, remainder taken from reference TRBV7-6 and TRBJ2-4, is GAGVSQSPRYKVTKRGQDVALRCDPISGHVSLYWYRQALGQGPEFLTYFNYEAQQDKSGLPNDRFSAERPEGSISTLTIQRTEQRDSAMYRCASSPGAARTIAKNIQYFGAGTRLSVL.

This clonotype was observed at least ten times. The chain is built from TRBV29-1 and TRBJ2-1, with 12 bases lining up with TRBD1. The V segment lost 5 bases and the J segment 8 bases; nucleotides outside the gene matches: 7. Germline lookup yields CDR1 SQVTM and CDR2 ANQGSEA. The CDR3 is 14 residues long. This chain's CDR3 is CSVRDRGLGDEQFF. In nucleotides, the CDR3 is TGCAGCGTTCGGGACAGGGGGCTAGGCGATGAGCAGTTCTTC.

This clonotype was seen more than once but under ten times. The chain employs TRBV5-1 and TRBJ2-1; TRBD2 matches at 16 bases. CDR1 is SGHRS, CDR2 YFSETQ, per germline. The CDR3 spans 16 residues. The V gene end was trimmed by 4 bases and the J gene end by 8 bases; junction bases not matched to a gene: 6. CDR3 DNA: TGCGCCAGCAGCCGGGGACTAGCGGGGGGGCTGGATGAGCAGTTCTTC. Translating it yields CASSRGLAGGLDEQFF.

This clonotype was counted many times. The chain couples TRBV5-1 to TRBJ1-1, with 8 nucleotides matching TRBD1. Germline V gene sequence: CDR1 SGHRS, CDR2 YFSETQ. The length of the CDR3 is 18 residues. The V gene end was trimmed by 4 bases and the J gene end by 6 bases; junction bases not matched to a gene: 20. CDR3 nucleotide sequence: TGCGCCAGCAGCCCGGCGGCTTTTAATGCAGGGGGCTTTGCTGAAGCTTTCTTT. Amino acid sequence: CASSPAAFNAGGFAEAFF.

About this clonotype: This clone may be a read error of a much larger clone one base away. The rearrangement links TRBV18 to TRBJ1-1; tentatively, D is TRBD1 (6 bases). Germline CDR1 is KGHSH and CDR2 is LQKENI. CDR3 length: 14 residues. CDR3 in amino acids: CVSSPYRENTEAFF. CDR3 DNA: TGTGTCAGCTCCCCATACAGGGAGAACACTGAAGCTTTCTTT.

This clonotype was found many times. The chain combines TRBV7-9 with TRBJ2-3, with TRBD1 matching 8 bases. The CDR3 is made up of 13 amino acids. V shed 4 bases, J shed 4 bases, and the junction held 1 base outside the gene matches. CDR1 is SEHNR and CDR2 is FQNEAQ in the germline V gene (reference sequence). The CDR3 DNA reads as TGTGCCAGCAGCTGGACAGGGCCAGATACGCAGTATTTT. This translates into CASSWTGPDTQYF.

This clonotype showed up many times. The V call is TRBV27, the J call TRBJ1-4; possible D gene TRBD1, 6 bases. Trimming pared 4 bases from V and 0 bases from J, leaving 18 bases between. Germline CDR1 and CDR2: MNHEY and SMNVEV (reference sequence). The CDR3 runs to 18 residues. The CDR3 reads CASSSRGGVVPTNEKLFF. CDR3 in DNA: TGTGCCAGCAGTTCCAGGGGAGGAGTCGTACCAACTAATGAAAAACTGTTTTTT.